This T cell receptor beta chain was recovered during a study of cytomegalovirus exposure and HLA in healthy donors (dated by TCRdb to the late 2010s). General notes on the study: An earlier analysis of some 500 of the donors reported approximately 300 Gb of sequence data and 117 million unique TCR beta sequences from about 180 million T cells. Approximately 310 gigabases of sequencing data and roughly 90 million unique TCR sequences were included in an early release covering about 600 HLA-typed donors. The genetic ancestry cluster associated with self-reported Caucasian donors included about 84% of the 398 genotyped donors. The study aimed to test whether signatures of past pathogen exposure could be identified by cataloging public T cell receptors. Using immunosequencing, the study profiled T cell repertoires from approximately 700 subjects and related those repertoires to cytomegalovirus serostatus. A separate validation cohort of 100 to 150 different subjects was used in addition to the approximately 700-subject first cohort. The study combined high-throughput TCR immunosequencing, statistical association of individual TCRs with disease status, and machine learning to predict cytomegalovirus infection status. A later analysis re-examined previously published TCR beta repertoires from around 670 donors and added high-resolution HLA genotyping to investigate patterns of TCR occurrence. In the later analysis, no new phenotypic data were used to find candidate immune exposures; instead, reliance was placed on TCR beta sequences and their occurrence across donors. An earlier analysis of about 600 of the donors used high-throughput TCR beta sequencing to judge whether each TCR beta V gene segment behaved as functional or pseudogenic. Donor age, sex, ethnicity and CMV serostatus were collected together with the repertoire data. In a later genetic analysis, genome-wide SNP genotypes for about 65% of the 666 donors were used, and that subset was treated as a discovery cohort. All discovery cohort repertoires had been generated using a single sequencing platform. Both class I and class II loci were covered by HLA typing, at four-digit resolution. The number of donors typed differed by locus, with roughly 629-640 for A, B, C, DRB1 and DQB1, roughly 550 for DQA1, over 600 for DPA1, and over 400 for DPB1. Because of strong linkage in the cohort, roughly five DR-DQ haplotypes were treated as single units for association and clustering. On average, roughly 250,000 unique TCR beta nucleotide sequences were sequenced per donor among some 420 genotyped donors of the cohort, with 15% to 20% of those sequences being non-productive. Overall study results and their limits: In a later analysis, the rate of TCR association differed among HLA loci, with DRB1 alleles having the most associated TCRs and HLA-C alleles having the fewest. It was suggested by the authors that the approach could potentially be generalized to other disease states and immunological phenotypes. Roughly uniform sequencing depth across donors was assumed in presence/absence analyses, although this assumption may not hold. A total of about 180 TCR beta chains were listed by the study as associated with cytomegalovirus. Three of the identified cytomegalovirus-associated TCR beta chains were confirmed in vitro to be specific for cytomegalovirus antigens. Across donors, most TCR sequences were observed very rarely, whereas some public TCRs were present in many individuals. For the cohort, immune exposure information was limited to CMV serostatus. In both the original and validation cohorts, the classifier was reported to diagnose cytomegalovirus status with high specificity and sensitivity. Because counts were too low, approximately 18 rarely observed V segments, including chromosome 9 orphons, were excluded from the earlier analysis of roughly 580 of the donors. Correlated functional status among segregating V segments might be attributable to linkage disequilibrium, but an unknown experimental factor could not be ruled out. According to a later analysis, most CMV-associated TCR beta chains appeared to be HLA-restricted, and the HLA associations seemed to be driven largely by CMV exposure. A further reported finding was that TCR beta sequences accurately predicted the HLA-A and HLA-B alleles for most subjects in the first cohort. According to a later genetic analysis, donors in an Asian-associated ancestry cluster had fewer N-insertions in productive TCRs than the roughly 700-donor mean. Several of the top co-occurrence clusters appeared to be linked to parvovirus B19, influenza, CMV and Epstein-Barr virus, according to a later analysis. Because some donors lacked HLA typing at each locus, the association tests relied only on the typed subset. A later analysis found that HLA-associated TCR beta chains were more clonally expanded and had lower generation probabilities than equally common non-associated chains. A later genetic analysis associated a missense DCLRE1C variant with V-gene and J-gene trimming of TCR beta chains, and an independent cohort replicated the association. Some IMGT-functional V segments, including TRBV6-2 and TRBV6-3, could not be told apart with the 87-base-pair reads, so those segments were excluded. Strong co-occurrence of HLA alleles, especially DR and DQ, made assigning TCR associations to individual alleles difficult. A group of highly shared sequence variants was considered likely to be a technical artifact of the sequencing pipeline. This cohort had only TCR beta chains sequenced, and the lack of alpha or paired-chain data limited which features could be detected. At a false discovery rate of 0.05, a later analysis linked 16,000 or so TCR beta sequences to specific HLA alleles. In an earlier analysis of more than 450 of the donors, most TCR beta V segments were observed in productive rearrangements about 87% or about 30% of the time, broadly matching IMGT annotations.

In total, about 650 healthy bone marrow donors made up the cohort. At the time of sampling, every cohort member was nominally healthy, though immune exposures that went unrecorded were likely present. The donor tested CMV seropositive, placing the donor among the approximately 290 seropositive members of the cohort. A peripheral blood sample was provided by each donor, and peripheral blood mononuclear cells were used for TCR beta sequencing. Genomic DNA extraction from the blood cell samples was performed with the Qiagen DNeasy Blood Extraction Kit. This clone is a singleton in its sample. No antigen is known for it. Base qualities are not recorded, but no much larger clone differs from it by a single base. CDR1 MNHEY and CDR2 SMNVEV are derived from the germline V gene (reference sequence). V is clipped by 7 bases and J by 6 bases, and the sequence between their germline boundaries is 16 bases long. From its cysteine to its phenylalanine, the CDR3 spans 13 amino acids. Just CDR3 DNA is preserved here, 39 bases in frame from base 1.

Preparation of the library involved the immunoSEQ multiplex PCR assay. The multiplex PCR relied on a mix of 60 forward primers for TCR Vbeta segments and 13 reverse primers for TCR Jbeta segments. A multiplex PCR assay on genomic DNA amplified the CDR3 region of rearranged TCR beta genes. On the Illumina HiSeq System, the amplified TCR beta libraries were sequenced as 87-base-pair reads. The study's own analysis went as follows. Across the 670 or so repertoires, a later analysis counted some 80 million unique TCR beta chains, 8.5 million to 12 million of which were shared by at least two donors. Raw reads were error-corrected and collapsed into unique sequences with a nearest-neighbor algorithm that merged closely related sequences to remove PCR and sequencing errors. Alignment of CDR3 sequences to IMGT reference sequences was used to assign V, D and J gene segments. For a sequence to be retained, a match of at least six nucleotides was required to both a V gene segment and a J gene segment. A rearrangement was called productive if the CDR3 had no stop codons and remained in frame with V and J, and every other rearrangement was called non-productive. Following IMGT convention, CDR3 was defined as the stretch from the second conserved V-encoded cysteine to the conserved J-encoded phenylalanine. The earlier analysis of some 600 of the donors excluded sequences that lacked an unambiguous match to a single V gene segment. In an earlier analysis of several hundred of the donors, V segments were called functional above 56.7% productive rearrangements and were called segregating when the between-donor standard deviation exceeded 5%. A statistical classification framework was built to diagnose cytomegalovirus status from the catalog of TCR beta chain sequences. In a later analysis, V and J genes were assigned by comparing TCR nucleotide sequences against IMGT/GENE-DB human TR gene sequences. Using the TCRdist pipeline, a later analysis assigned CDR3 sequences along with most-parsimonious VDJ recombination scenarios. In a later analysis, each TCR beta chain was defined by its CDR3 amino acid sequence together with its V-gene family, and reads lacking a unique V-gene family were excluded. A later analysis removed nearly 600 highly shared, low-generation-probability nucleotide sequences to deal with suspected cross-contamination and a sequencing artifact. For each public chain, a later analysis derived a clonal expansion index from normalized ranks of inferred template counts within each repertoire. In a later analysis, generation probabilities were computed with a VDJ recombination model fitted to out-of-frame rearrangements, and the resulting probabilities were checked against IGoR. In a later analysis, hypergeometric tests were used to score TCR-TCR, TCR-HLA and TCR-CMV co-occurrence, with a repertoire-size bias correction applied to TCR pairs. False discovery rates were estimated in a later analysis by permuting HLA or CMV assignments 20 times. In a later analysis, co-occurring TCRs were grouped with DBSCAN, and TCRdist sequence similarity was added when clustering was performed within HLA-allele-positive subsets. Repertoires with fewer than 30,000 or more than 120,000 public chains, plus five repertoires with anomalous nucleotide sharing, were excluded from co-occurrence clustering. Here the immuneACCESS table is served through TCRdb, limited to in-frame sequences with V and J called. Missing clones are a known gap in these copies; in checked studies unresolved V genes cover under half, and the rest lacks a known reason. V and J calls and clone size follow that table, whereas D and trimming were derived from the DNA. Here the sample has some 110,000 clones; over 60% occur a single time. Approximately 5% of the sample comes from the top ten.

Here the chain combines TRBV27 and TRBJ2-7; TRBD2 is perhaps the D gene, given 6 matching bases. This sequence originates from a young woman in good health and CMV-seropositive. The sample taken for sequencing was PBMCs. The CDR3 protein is CASMGGGPLEQYF. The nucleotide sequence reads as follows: TGTGCCAGCATGGGCGGAGGGCCTCTCGAGCAGTACTTC.